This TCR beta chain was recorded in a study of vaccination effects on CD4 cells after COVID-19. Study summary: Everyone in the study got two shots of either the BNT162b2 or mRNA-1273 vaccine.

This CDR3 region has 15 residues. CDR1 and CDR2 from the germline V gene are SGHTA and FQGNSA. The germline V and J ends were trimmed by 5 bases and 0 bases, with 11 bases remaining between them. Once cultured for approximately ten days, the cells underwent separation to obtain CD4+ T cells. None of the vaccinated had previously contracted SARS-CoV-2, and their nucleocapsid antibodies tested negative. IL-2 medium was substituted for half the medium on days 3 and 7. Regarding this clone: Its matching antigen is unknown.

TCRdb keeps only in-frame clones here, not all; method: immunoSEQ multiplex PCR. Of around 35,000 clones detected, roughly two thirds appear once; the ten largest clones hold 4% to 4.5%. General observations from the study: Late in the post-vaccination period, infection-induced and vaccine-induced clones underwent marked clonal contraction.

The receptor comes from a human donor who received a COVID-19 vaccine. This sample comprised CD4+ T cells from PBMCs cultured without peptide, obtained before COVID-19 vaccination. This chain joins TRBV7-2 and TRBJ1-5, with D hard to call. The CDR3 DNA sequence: TGTGCCAGCAGCCCTCAGGTGAATAGCAATCAGCCCCAGCATTTT. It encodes CASSPQVNSNQPQHF. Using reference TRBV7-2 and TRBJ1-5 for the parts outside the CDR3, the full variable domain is GAGVSQSPSNKVTEKGKDVELRCDPISGHTALYWYRQSLGQGLEFLIYFQGNSAPDKSGLPSDRFSAERTGGSVSTLTIQRTQQEDSAVYLCASSPQVNSNQPQHFGDGTRLSIL.